This T cell receptor (beta chain) came from a study of T cell changes during pregnancy in multiple sclerosis (dated by TCRdb to the late 2010s). The study in broad terms: Changes in the T cell repertoire over the course of pregnancy were examined in this study in women with multiple sclerosis.

This clone came up a few times. The antigen this receptor binds is unknown. The sample holds no much larger clone one base away, and base qualities are not on file. From a lookup of the germline V gene, CDR1 and CDR2 are SGHVS and FQNEAQ. V is cut by 5 bases and J by 3 bases, and the space between the germline ends is 13 bases. The CDR3 covers 14 residues, taking in both the cysteine and the phenylalanine. CDR3 DNA is the only sequence kept; it has 42 bases, read in frame from the first base. Receptor amplification or capture employed the immunoSEQ multiplex PCR assay. What TCRdb holds here is the immuneACCESS table cut down to in-frame rearrangements. Part of the clones is not present; checked against another copy, under half of the missing clones reflect an unresolved V gene, and the others are unexplained. This sample is represented by 23,000 or so clones; approximately 86% of them were singletons. The top ten clonotypes cover more than 10% of the sample.

This receptor was taken from a female donor in good health, enrolled as a control in a pregnancy study. The sample in question was CD8+ T cells from peripheral blood mononuclear cells, obtained in the first trimester of pregnancy. The chain is made from TRBV7-8 and TRBJ1-1; the D gene is perhaps TRBD1, on 6 matching bases. The CDR3 region reads CASSLQTGHTEAFF. The nucleotides are TGTGCCAGCAGCCTACAAACAGGGCACACTGAAGCTTTCTTT.